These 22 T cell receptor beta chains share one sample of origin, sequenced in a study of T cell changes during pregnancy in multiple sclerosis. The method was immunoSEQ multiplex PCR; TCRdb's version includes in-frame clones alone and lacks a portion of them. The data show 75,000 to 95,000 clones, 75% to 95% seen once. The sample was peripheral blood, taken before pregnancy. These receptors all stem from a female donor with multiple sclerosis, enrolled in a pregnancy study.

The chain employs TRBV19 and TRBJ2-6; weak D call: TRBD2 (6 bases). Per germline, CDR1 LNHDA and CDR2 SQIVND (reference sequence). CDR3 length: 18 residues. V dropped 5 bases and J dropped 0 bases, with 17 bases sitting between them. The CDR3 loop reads CASSFIGRGSSGANVLTF. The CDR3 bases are TGTGCCAGTAGTTTCATCGGACGGGGGAGCTCTGGGGCCAACGTCCTGACTTTC.

In DNA, the CDR3 is TGTGCCAGCAGCTTAAAACAGCTGAAGGGCTACACCTTC. Translated, it gives CASSLKQLKGYTF. This rearrangement joins TRBV7-3 to TRBJ1-2; no clear D. The germline gives CDR1 SGHTA, CDR2 FQGTGA. Trimming cost V 1 base and J 8 bases, with 11 bases left between them. The CDR3 contains 13 residues.

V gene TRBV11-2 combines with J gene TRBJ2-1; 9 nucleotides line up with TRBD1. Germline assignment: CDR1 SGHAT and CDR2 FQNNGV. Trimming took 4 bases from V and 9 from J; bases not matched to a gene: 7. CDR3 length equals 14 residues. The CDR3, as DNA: TGTGCCAGCAGCTCATCACAGGGGGCGTCTGAGCAGTTCTTC. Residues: CASSSSQGASEQFF.

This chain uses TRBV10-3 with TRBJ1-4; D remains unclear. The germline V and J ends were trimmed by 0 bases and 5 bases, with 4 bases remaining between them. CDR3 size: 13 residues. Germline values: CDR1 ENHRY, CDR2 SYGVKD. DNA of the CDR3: TGTGCCATCAGTGAGTCATCAAATGAAAAACTGTTTTTT. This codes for CAISESSNEKLFF.

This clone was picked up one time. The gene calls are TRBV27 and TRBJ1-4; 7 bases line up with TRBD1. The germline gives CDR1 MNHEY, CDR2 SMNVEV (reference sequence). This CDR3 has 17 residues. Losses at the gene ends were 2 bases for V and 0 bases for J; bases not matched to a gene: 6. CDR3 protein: CASSLGQAYPTNEKLFF. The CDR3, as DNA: TGTGCCAGCAGTTTAGGACAGGCGTATCCAACTAATGAAAAACTGTTTTTT.

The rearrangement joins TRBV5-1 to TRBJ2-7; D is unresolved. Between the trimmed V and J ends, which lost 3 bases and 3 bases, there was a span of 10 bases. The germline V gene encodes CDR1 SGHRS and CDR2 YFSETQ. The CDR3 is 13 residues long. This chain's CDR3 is CASSYYPDYEQYF. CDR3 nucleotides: TGCGCCAGCAGCTACTACCCGGACTACGAGCAGTACTTC. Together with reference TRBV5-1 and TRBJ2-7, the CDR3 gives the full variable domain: KAGVTQTPRYLIKTRGQQVTLSCSPISGHRSVSWYQQTPGQGLQFLFEYFSETQRNKGNFPGRFSGRQFSNSRSEMNVSTLELGDSALYLCASSYYPDYEQYFGPGTRLTVT.

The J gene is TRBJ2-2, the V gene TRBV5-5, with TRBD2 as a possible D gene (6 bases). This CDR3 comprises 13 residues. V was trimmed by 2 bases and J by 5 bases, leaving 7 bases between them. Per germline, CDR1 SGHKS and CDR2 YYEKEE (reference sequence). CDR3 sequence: CASSFSGTGELFF. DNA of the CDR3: TGTGCCAGCAGCTTCAGCGGGACCGGGGAGCTGTTTTTT.

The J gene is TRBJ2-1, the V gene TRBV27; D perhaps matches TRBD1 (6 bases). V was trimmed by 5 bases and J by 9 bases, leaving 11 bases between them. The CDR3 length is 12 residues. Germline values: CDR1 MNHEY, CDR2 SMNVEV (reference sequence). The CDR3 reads CASSLGGSEQFF. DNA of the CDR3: TGTGCCAGCAGTCTAGGGGGAAGTGAGCAGTTCTTC.

The CDR3 DNA sequence: TGTGCCATCAGTGGGGGGTCGGGACTAGCGGCTCAAGAGACCCAGTACTTC. This encodes CAISGGSGLAAQETQYF. This rearrangement joins TRBV10-3 to TRBJ2-5, with 11 positions matching TRBD2. Losses at the gene ends were 4 bases for V and 2 bases for J; bases not matched to a gene: 9. This CDR3 spans 17 amino acids. The germline gives CDR1 ENHRY, CDR2 SYGVKD.

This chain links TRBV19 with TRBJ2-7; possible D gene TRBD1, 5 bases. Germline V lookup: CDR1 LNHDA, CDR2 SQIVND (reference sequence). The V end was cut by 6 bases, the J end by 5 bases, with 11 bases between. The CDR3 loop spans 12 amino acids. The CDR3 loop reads CASRGRVNEQYF. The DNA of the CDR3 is TGTGCCAGTAGGGGCAGGGTCAACGAGCAGTACTTC.

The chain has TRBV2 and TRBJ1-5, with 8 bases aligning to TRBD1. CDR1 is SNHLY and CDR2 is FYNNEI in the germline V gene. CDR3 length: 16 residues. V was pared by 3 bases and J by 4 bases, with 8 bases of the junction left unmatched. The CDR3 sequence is CASSEGRGQLNQPQHF. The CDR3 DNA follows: TGTGCCAGCAGTGAGGGCAGGGGGCAACTGAATCAGCCCCAGCATTTT.

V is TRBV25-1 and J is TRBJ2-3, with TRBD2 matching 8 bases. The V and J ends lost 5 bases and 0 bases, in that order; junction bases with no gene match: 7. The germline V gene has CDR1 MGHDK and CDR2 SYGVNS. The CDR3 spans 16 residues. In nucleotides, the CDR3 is TGTGCCAGCAGTTCTACTAGCGGTACTAGCACAGATACGCAGTATTTT. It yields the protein CASSSTSGTSTDTQYF.

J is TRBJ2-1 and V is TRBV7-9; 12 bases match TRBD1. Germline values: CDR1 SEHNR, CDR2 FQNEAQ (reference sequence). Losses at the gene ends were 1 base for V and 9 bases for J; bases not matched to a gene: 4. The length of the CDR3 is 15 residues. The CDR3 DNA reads TGTGCCAGCAGCTTAGGGGGACAGGGGGCGGCTGAGCAGTTCTTC. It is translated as CASSLGGQGAAEQFF.

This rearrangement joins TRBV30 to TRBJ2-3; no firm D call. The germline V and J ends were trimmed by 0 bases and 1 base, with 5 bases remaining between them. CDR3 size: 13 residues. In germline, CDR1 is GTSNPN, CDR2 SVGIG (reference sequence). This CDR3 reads CAWSVTGTDTQYF. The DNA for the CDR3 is TGTGCCTGGAGTGTAACTGGCACAGATACGCAGTATTTT.

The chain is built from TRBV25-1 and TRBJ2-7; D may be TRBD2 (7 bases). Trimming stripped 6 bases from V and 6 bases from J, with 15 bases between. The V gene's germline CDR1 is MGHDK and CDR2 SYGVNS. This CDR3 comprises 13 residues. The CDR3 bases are TGTGCCAGCAGGGGGGCGGGAGCTGGCGAGCAGTACTTC. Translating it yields CASRGAGAGEQYF.

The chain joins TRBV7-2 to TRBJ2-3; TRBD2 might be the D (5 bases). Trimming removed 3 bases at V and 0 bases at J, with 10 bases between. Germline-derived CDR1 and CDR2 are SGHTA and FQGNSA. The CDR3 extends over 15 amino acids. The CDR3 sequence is CASSLSRVSTDTQYF. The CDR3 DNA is TGTGCCAGCAGCTTGTCGCGGGTTAGCACAGATACGCAGTATTTT.

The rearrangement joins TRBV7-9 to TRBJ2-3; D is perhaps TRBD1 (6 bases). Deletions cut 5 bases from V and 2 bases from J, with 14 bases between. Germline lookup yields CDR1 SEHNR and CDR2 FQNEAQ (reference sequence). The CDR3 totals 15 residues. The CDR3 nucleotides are TGTGCCAGCAGCCTTCGAGGGGGACCCACAGATACGCAGTATTTT. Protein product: CASSLRGGPTDTQYF.

This chain's CDR3 is CASSFDGRAQETQYF. The CDR3 DNA reads TGTGCCAGCAGCTTCGACGGGAGGGCCCAAGAGACCCAGTACTTC. The gene calls are TRBV7-3 and TRBJ2-5; 8 bases match TRBD2. CDR3 size: 15 residues. V dropped 3 bases and J dropped 1; count of bases not matched to a gene: 4. Germline CDR1 reads SGHTA; CDR2 reads FQGTGA.

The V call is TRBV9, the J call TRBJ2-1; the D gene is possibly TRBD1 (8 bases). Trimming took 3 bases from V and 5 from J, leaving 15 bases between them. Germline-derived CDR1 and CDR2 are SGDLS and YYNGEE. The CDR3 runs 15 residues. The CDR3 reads CASSDPTGGDNEQFF. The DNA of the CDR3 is TGTGCCAGCAGCGACCCCACAGGGGGGGACAATGAGCAGTTCTTC.

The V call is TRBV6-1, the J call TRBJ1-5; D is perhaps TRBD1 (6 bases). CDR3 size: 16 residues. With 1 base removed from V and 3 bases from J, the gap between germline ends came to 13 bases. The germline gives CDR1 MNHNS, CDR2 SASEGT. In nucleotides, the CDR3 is TGTGCCAGCAGTGAAGGAGGGGGGAGGGCCAATCAGCCCCAGCATTTT. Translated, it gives CASSEGGGRANQPQHF.

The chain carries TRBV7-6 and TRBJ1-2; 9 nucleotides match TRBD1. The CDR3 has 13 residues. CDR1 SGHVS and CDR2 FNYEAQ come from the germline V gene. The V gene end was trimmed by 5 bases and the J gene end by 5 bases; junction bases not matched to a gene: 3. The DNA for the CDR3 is TGTGCCAGCAGCCCGGGACAGGGATATGGCTACACCTTC. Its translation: CASSPGQGYGYTF.

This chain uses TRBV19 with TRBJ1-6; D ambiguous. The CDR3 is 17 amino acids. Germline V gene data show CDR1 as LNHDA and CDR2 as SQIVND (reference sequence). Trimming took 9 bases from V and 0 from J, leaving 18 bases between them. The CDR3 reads CASLLPLYSSYNSPLHF. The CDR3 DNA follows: TGTGCCAGCCTCCTACCGCTATACAGCTCCTATAATTCACCCCTCCACTTT.